This T cell receptor (beta chain) was sequenced during a study of blood T cell repertoires in COVID-19. In the study overall: T cells, B-cell-depleted T cells, or PBMCs supplied cDNA or gDNA.

This clone is a singleton in its sample. Seattle's cohort entered during active infection and was followed longitudinally. Per the original data handling: The assay estimated nucleated cells by amplifying reference gene primers. This table comes from immunoSEQ multiplex PCR, and its TCRdb copy is limited to in-frame clones, with some not included. V and J calls plus clone size are reproduced from that table; the DNA served to infer D and trimming. The sample carries about 170,000 clones, about four fifths recorded once. The V gene's germline CDR1 is SQVTM and CDR2 ANQGSEA. V lost 4 bases and J lost 4; bases outside the gene matches: 9. The CDR3 totals 15 residues.

The specimen sequenced was peripheral blood. The sequence derives from a woman at least 80 years old with COVID-19, enrolled during active disease. The chain is built from TRBV29-1 and TRBJ2-3; 9 positions match TRBD2. The CDR3 protein is CSVAPLAGDADTQYF. In DNA form, the CDR3 reads TGCAGCGTTGCCCCTTTAGCGGGAGATGCAGATACGCAGTATTTT.